A selection of T cell receptor beta chains follows, all from one sample in a study of T cell responses to AZD1222 COVID-19 vaccine. Repertoires were generated with immunoSEQ multiplex PCR, while TCRdb's copy carries only in-frame clones and drops some. Of approximately 190,000 clones listed, around 92% are singletons. The sample consisted of peripheral blood, taken on day 0 of AZD1222 vaccination. The receptors were gathered from an adult in good health. The CDR3 runs from the conserved cysteine through the conserved F or W. Each record gives: clone size, V gene, D gene, J gene, CDR3 DNA, CDR3 protein. A D gene is named only where the DNA matches it firmly. Where a row states a size, it is once, few, many or the class of an expanded clone; other rows omit it.

clone size: NA; V gene: TRBV6-5; D gene: TRBD1; J gene: TRBJ1-2; CDR3 DNA: TGTGCCAGTAGGGGGACAGGCAACTATGGCTACACCTTC; CDR3 protein: CASRGTGNYGYTF
clone size: NA; V gene: TRBV19; D gene: NA; J gene: TRBJ1-5; CDR3 DNA: TGTGCCAGTAGTATAGTGGCGGGGGGCAATCAGCCCCAGCATTTT; CDR3 protein: CASSIVAGGNQPQHF
clone size: once; V gene: TRBV5-1; D gene: NA; J gene: TRBJ2-1; CDR3 DNA: TGCGCCAGCAGCCCCGAAGGAGCGCGTCGATTCAATGAGCAGTTCTTC; CDR3 protein: CASSPEGARRFNEQFF
clone size: NA; V gene: TRBV9; D gene: NA; J gene: TRBJ2-5; CDR3 DNA: TGTGCCAGCAGCGTAGGACCCAGTGAGGAGACCCAGTACTTC; CDR3 protein: CASSVGPSEETQYF
clone size: NA; V gene: TRBV13; D gene: NA; J gene: TRBJ1-1; CDR3 DNA: TGTGCCAGCACAAGGCGAGCTCCAAACACTGAAGCTTTCTTT; CDR3 protein: CASTRRAPNTEAFF
clone size: NA; V gene: TRBV5-1; D gene: NA; J gene: TRBJ2-5; CDR3 DNA: TGCGCCAGCAGCTTAGGTGGGTTGGAGACCCAGTACTTC; CDR3 protein: CASSLGGLETQYF
clone size: once; V gene: TRBV19; D gene: NA; J gene: TRBJ1-2; CDR3 DNA: TGTGCCAGTAGTAAAGGACAGTGGGCAACTAACTATGGCTACACCTTC; CDR3 protein: CASSKGQWATNYGYTF
clone size: NA; V gene: TRBV6-5; D gene: NA; J gene: TRBJ2-5; CDR3 DNA: TGTGCCAGCAGTCGGGACAATCGGGAGACCCAGTACTTC; CDR3 protein: CASSRDNRETQYF
clone size: NA; V gene: TRBV5-6; D gene: NA; J gene: TRBJ2-7; CDR3 DNA: TGTGCCAGCAGCTTGGCCAGGGGGGGGACCTACGAGCAGTACTTC; CDR3 protein: CASSLARGGTYEQYF
clone size: NA; V gene: TRBV9; D gene: TRBD1; J gene: TRBJ2-1; CDR3 DNA: TGTGCCAGCAGCGTAGGACAGGGGATCCACAATGAGCAGTTCTTC; CDR3 protein: CASSVGQGIHNEQFF
clone size: NA; V gene: TRBV6-5; D gene: NA; J gene: TRBJ1-1; CDR3 DNA: TGTGCCAGCAGTTACAGTGGGCAGCGAAGCACTGAAGCTTTCTTT; CDR3 protein: CASSYSGQRSTEAFF
clone size: NA; V gene: TRBV19; D gene: TRBD1; J gene: TRBJ1-1; CDR3 DNA: TGTGCCAGTAGTACGAAGGACAGGGCGAACACTGAAGCTTTCTTT; CDR3 protein: CASSTKDRANTEAFF
clone size: NA; V gene: TRBV25-1; D gene: TRBD1; J gene: TRBJ1-4; CDR3 DNA: TGTGCCAGCAGTGAATATAGCCCGACAGGGAGAACTAATGAAAAACTGTTTTTT; CDR3 protein: CASSEYSPTGRTNEKLFF
clone size: NA; V gene: TRBV9; D gene: NA; J gene: TRBJ1-2; CDR3 DNA: TGTGCCAGCAAACAGGGCTATGGCTACACCTTC; CDR3 protein: CASKQGYGYTF
clone size: NA; V gene: TRBV3-1/TRBV3-2; D gene: NA; J gene: TRBJ2-1; CDR3 DNA: TGTGCCAGCAGCCAAGATCCTGGGAGCTCCTACAATGAGCAGTTCTTC; CDR3 protein: CASSQDPGSSYNEQFF
clone size: NA; V gene: TRBV11-2; D gene: NA; J gene: TRBJ2-2; CDR3 DNA: TGTGCCAGCAGCTTAAGCACCATCACCGGGGAGCTGTTTTTT; CDR3 protein: CASSLSTITGELFF
clone size: NA; V gene: TRBV18; D gene: NA; J gene: TRBJ1-1; CDR3 DNA: TGTGCCAGCTCACGCCCAGACACTGAAGCTTTCTTT; CDR3 protein: CASSRPDTEAFF
clone size: NA; V gene: TRBV19; D gene: TRBD1; J gene: TRBJ1-4; CDR3 DNA: TGTGCCAGTAGTACTCAGGGGGCGAAGCTGTTTTTT; CDR3 protein: CASSTQGAKLFF
clone size: NA; V gene: TRBV10-1; D gene: TRBD2; J gene: TRBJ2-1; CDR3 DNA: TGCGCCAGCGCGCGGGGGGGCTCAGGTGAGCAGTTCTTC; CDR3 protein: CASARGGSGEQFF
clone size: NA; V gene: TRBV5-8; D gene: NA; J gene: TRBJ2-7; CDR3 DNA: TGTGCCAGCAGCTTCACTTCCTACGAGCAGTACTTC; CDR3 protein: CASSFTSYEQYF
clone size: once; V gene: TRBV6-1; D gene: NA; J gene: TRBJ1-5; CDR3 DNA: TGTGCCAGCAGTGAGGGGGCAAATGCACGCAATCAGCCCCAGCATTTT; CDR3 protein: CASSEGANARNQPQHF
clone size: NA; V gene: TRBV5-1; D gene: TRBD1; J gene: TRBJ2-1; CDR3 DNA: TGCGCCAGCAGCTTGCGAATCGGGACAGGGCGGGATGAGCAGTTCTTC; CDR3 protein: CASSLRIGTGRDEQFF
clone size: NA; V gene: TRBV9; D gene: NA; J gene: TRBJ2-2; CDR3 DNA: TGTGCCAGCAGCGTAGCGGGCGGGGAGCTGTTTTTT; CDR3 protein: CASSVAGGELFF
clone size: once; V gene: TRBV28; D gene: NA; J gene: TRBJ2-5; CDR3 DNA: TGTGCCAGCAGTCCACCAGTGGGGGGCCAAGAGACCCAGTACTTC; CDR3 protein: CASSPPVGGQETQYF
clone size: NA; V gene: TRBV5-4; D gene: NA; J gene: TRBJ2-3; CDR3 DNA: TGTGCCAGCAGCTGGGGGCAGGGCACAGATACGCAGTATTTT; CDR3 protein: CASSWGQGTDTQYF
clone size: NA; V gene: TRBV15; D gene: TRBD1; J gene: TRBJ1-4; CDR3 DNA: TGTGCCACCAGCAGAGGACAGGGGAATGAAAAACTGTTTTTT; CDR3 protein: CATSRGQGNEKLFF
clone size: NA; V gene: TRBV28; D gene: NA; J gene: TRBJ1-2; CDR3 DNA: TGTGCCAGCAGTTTAGAGGGAACGGAATATGGCTACACCTTC; CDR3 protein: CASSLEGTEYGYTF
clone size: NA; V gene: TRBV21-1; D gene: NA; J gene: TRBJ1-3; CDR3 DNA: TGTGCCAGCAGCAAAGGTGCAGCCAGAGACCCGGGAAACACCATATATTTT; CDR3 protein: CASSKGAARDPGNTIYF
clone size: once; V gene: TRBV7-9; D gene: NA; J gene: TRBJ2-7; CDR3 DNA: TGTGCCAGCAGCTTAGGGCGGGAGCAGTACTTC; CDR3 protein: CASSLGREQYF
clone size: NA; V gene: TRBV14; D gene: NA; J gene: TRBJ1-6; CDR3 DNA: TGTGCCAGCAGCCAAGTAGCAGGGGAATCACCCCTCCACTTT; CDR3 protein: CASSQVAGESPLHF
clone size: NA; V gene: TRBV3-1/TRBV3-2; D gene: NA; J gene: TRBJ2-1; CDR3 DNA: TGTGCCAGCAGCCTCGGGGGGCTGACTTACAATGAGCAGTTCTTC; CDR3 protein: CASSLGGLTYNEQFF
clone size: NA; V gene: TRBV7-8; D gene: TRBD1; J gene: TRBJ1-1; CDR3 DNA: TGTGCCAGCAGCTCAGGACAGGGGATGAACACTGAAGCTTTCTTT; CDR3 protein: CASSSGQGMNTEAFF
clone size: NA; V gene: TRBV7-9; D gene: NA; J gene: TRBJ2-5; CDR3 DNA: TGTGCCAGCAGCCGCAGCGACCCCCCCAATCCCCAAGAGACCCAGTACTTC; CDR3 protein: CASSRSDPPNPQETQYF
clone size: once; V gene: TRBV6-1; D gene: NA; J gene: TRBJ2-7; CDR3 DNA: TGTGCCAGCAGTGAAGCTCGGCGCTACGAGCAGTACTTC; CDR3 protein: CASSEARRYEQYF
clone size: NA; V gene: TRBV19; D gene: TRBD2; J gene: TRBJ2-7; CDR3 DNA: TGTGCCAGTAGTATAGATGGGCCTAGCGGTCCCTACGAGCAGTACTTC; CDR3 protein: CASSIDGPSGPYEQYF
clone size: NA; V gene: TRBV4-2; D gene: NA; J gene: TRBJ2-2; CDR3 DNA: TGTGCCAGCAGCCAAGCCCTCGGGGCAGGAGGGACCGGGGAGCTGTTTTTT; CDR3 protein: CASSQALGAGGTGELFF
clone size: NA; V gene: TRBV4-3; D gene: NA; J gene: TRBJ2-1; CDR3 DNA: TGCGCCAGCAGCCTGCGGCCGTACAATGAGCAGTTCTTC; CDR3 protein: CASSLRPYNEQFF
clone size: NA; V gene: TRBV9; D gene: NA; J gene: TRBJ1-3; CDR3 DNA: TGTGCCAGCAGCGTAGGGACGACACCTGGAAACACCATATATTTT; CDR3 protein: CASSVGTTPGNTIYF
clone size: NA; V gene: TRBV28; D gene: TRBD1; J gene: TRBJ1-6; CDR3 DNA: TGTGCCAGCCTCGACAGGGGAGGTTCACCCCTCCACTTT; CDR3 protein: CASLDRGGSPLHF
clone size: NA; V gene: TRBV6-5; D gene: NA; J gene: TRBJ1-1; CDR3 DNA: TGTGCCAGCAGTTACGTGGGGTCAGACACTGAAGCTTTCTTT; CDR3 protein: CASSYVGSDTEAFF
clone size: NA; V gene: TRBV4-3; D gene: NA; J gene: TRBJ1-3; CDR3 DNA: TGCGCCAGCAGCCAAGATAACCGCTCTGGAAACACCATATATTTT; CDR3 protein: CASSQDNRSGNTIYF